A single sample is the source of the 30 T cell receptor beta chains below, sequenced in a study of early T cells in non-severe SARS-CoV-2 infection. TCRdb fed the 5' RACE reads into MiXCR, producing one record per CDR3 protein. This sample has tens of thousands of distinct CDR3 sequences, with under 12% found just once. Sequenced input: whole blood. The receptors come from an adult who was a healthcare worker with PCR-confirmed SARS-CoV-2 infection or an uninfected control (not recorded which).

In this sample, this clonotype turned up a few times. The rearrangement links TRBV7-9 to TRBJ1-4; D gene uncertain. The CDR3 is 17 amino acids. The germline V gene encodes CDR1 SEHNR and CDR2 FQNEAQ (reference sequence). Trimming stripped 1 base from V and 3 bases from J, with 15 bases between. The CDR3: CASSLEAEGAANEKLFF. The CDR3, as DNA: TGTGCCAGCAGCTTAGAGGCCGAGGGCGCAGCTAATGAAAAACTGTTTTTT.

This clonotype was observed at least ten times. V gene TRBV4-1 combines with J gene TRBJ2-3; 7 bases map to TRBD2. V shed 5 bases and J 6 bases; nucleotides not matched to a gene: 11. The CDR3 has 15 residues. Germline V lookup: CDR1 MGHRA, CDR2 YSYEKL. CDR3 sequence: CASSLGGDPRDTQYF. In DNA form, the CDR3 reads TGCGCCAGCAGCTTGGGGGGGGATCCCCGCGATACGCAGTATTTT.

This clonotype appeared a few times. The chain has TRBV12-3 or TRBV12-4 and TRBJ2-2; TRBD1 matches 7 bases. V lost 11 bases and J lost 7; bases outside the gene matches: 13. The CDR3 loop spans 14 amino acids. DNA of the CDR3: TGTGCCTTCCAAAGGGACAGATTACACGGGGAGCTGTTTTTT. This encodes CAFQRDRLHGELFF.

This clonotype was detected only once. The CDR3 does not close with the conserved phenylalanine or tryptophan, likely indicating a read error. V usage is TRBV29-1 and J usage is TRBJ1-2; 8 nucleotides align to TRBD1. V gave up 6 bases and J gave up 5 bases; unmatched junction bases: 2. CDR1 is SQVTM, CDR2 ANQGSEA, per germline. The CDR3 totals 11 residues. The CDR3 DNA is TGCAGCGTGGACAGGGCGTATGGCTACACCTCC. Protein: CSVDRAYGYTS.

The V gene is TRBV10-3, the J gene TRBJ2-3; 9 bases map to TRBD2. The CDR3 is 15 residues long. Trimming at V came to 6 bases and at J to 2 bases, leaving 6 bases not matched to a gene. Germline V gene sequence: CDR1 ENHRY, CDR2 SYGVKD. The CDR3 nucleotides read TGTGCCATCAGCCAGACTAGCGGCTTCACAGATACGCAGTATTTT. This encodes CAISQTSGFTDTQYF.

In DNA form, the CDR3 reads TGTGCCAGCAGCTCATTACCCACAGATACGCAGTATTTT. As protein: CASSSLPTDTQYF. The V call is TRBV6-5, the J call TRBJ2-3, with D uncertain. Germline values: CDR1 MNHEY, CDR2 SVGAGI. The length of the CDR3 is 13 residues. Trimming pared 6 bases from V and 2 bases from J, leaving 9 bases between.

This clonotype was picked up many times. The chain employs TRBV11-2 and TRBJ1-6; D unresolved. This CDR3 comprises 13 residues. Germline V gene sequence: CDR1 SGHAT, CDR2 FQNNGV. V gave up 7 bases and J gave up 7 bases, with 11 bases separating them. CDR3 coding DNA: TGTGCCAGCAATGGCAGCCCCAATTCACCCCTCCACTTT. Translating it yields CASNGSPNSPLHF.

This clonotype was counted between two and nine times. The chain is built from TRBV27 and TRBJ2-7; a weak D match, TRBD1 (5 bases). V dropped 4 bases and J dropped 0 bases, with 10 bases sitting between them. The CDR3 length is 14 residues. The germline gives CDR1 MNHEY, CDR2 SMNVEV (reference sequence). CDR3: CASSSTGNSYEQYF. Here the CDR3 DNA reads TGTGCCAGCAGTTCCACAGGTAACTCCTACGAGCAGTACTTC.

This clonotype was counted ten times or more. The rearrangement joins TRBV4-2 to TRBJ2-7; no definite D call. CDR1 and CDR2 (germline): LGHNA, YNFKEQ. V gave up 0 bases and J gave up 4 bases, with 7 bases separating them. CDR3 length: 13 residues. The CDR3 sequence: CASSQEDLYEQYF. In DNA, the CDR3 is TGTGCCAGCAGCCAAGAGGATCTTTACGAGCAGTACTTC.

This clonotype was observed many times. The CDR3 sequence: CAWRKRYRGQSSGANVLTF. The CDR3, as DNA: TGTGCCTGGAGGAAACGGTACAGGGGGCAAAGTTCTGGGGCCAACGTCCTGACTTTC. This rearrangement joins TRBV30 to TRBJ2-6; 9 positions agree with TRBD1. CDR1 is GTSNPN and CDR2 is SVGIG in the germline V gene (reference sequence). The V and J ends lost 3 bases and 1 base, in that order; junction bases with no gene match: 13. This CDR3 is built from 19 residues.

This clonotype was counted between two and nine times. This chain connects TRBV9 to TRBJ2-1, with 8 bases that match TRBD2. The CDR3 sequence is 17 residues long. The V gene end was trimmed by 0 bases and the J gene end by 4 bases; junction bases not matched to a gene: 9. Germline-derived CDR1 and CDR2 are SGDLS and YYNGEE. The CDR3 DNA reads as TGTGCCAGCAGCGTAGCAGCGGGAGTCAGAGTGTACAATGAGCAGTTCTTC. Translated, it gives CASSVAAGVRVYNEQFF.

This clonotype was recorded at least ten times. V and J are TRBV6-2 or TRBV6-3 and TRBJ2-7, with D perhaps matching TRBD2 (6 bases). V dropped 10 bases and J dropped 2 bases, with 18 bases sitting between them. This CDR3 spans 14 amino acids. CDR1 MNHEY and CDR2 SVGEGT come from the germline V gene. The CDR3 sequence is CATGRPGLTYEQYF. For the CDR3, the DNA is TGTGCCACTGGGAGGCCCGGACTAACCTACGAGCAGTACTTC.

This clonotype was observed many times. V and J are TRBV27 and TRBJ2-7; 7 nucleotides line up with TRBD2. From germline, CDR1 is MNHEY and CDR2 SMNVEV (reference sequence). The CDR3 extends over 15 amino acids. V was clipped by 4 bases and J by 0 bases; unmatched bases: 6. The CDR3 protein is CASSYSGPSSYEQYF. The CDR3 DNA sequence: TGTGCCAGCAGTTATAGCGGGCCCAGCTCCTACGAGCAGTACTTC.

The rearrangement joins TRBV6-5 to TRBJ1-4; a weak D match, TRBD1 (6 bases). Looked up from germline, CDR1 is MNHEY and CDR2 is SVGAGI. Trimming removed 5 bases at V and 7 bases at J, with 17 bases between. This CDR3 is 15 amino acids long. The CDR3 DNA reads TGTGCCAGCAGTACCATCCGGGACACAATTGAAAAACTGTTTTTT. This encodes CASSTIRDTIEKLFF.

This clonotype was seen repeatedly, ten times or more. The chain has TRBV7-3 and TRBJ2-1; D remains ambiguous. V lost 5 bases to trimming and J lost 0 bases, with 14 bases between them. This CDR3 has 16 amino acids. Germline CDR1 is SGHTA and CDR2 is FQGTGA. Here the CDR3 DNA reads TGTGCCAGCAGCGAACCTAGGGCCAGCTCCTACAATGAGCAGTTCTTC. It specifies CASSEPRASSYNEQFF.

This clonotype was found many times. The chain combines TRBV27 with TRBJ2-7; D remains unclear. The length of the CDR3 is 13 residues. Trimming removed 10 bases at V and 5 bases at J, with 18 bases between. Per germline, CDR1 MNHEY and CDR2 SMNVEV (reference sequence). The CDR3 sequence is CATLDDFHHEQYF. The CDR3 coding sequence is TGTGCCACCTTGGACGATTTTCACCACGAGCAGTACTTC.

This clonotype was seen at least ten times. The rearrangement links TRBV20-1 to TRBJ2-3; D might be TRBD1 (5 bases). V was shortened by 4 bases and J by 5 bases, with 7 bases between the two germline ends. Germline CDR1 reads DFQATT; CDR2 reads SNEGSKA (reference sequence). This CDR3 has 11 amino acids. The CDR3 DNA reads as TGCAGTGCTAACAGGAAAGATACGCAGTATTTT. Translation: CSANRKDTQYF.

This clonotype has ten or more counts. The chain recombines TRBV7-9 with TRBJ1-2; D call uncertain. The CDR3 has 15 residues. Per germline, CDR1 SEHNR and CDR2 FQNEAQ (reference sequence). Trimming shortened V by 2 bases and J by 4 bases, and 14 bases separated the two germline ends. This chain's CDR3 is CASSLTRPGGYGYTF. The CDR3 nucleotides read TGTGCCAGCAGCTTAACTCGACCAGGCGGCTATGGCTACACCTTC.

In its sample, this clonotype was seen many times. V usage is TRBV2 and J usage is TRBJ1-3; D possibly corresponds to TRBD1 (5 bases). CDR3 length: 14 amino acids. Per the germline V gene, CDR1 is SNHLY and CDR2 is FYNNEI. Deletions cut 7 bases from V and 4 bases from J, with 14 bases between. CDR3 DNA: TGTGCCAGCAACACAGACCAGGGCGGAAACACCATATATTTT. Translated: CASNTDQGGNTIYF.

The chain's CDR3 is CASSRTPSTNYNEQFF. The CDR3 region has the DNA TGTGCCAGCAGCCGTACACCGAGCACTAACTACAATGAGCAGTTCTTC. The chain recombines TRBV3-1 with TRBJ2-1; D gene ambiguous. The V gene's germline CDR1 is LGHDT and CDR2 YNNKEL (reference sequence). V dropped 4 bases and J dropped 3 bases, with 16 bases sitting between them. This CDR3 contains 16 residues.

This clonotype was observed at least ten times. This chain's CDR3 is CASSLGVKVSTEAFF. The CDR3 nucleotides read TGTGCCAGCAGTTTAGGGGTTAAGGTCAGCACTGAAGCTTTCTTT. V and J are TRBV12-3 or TRBV12-4 and TRBJ1-1; the D is unclear. Trimming shortened V by 1 base and J by 4 bases, and 13 bases separated the two germline ends. This CDR3 spans 15 amino acids.

The chain is built from TRBV9 and TRBJ1-5; weak D call: TRBD1 (5 bases). The germline CDR1 and CDR2 sequences are SGDLS and YYNGEE. With 1 base removed from V and 6 bases from J, the gap between germline ends came to 11 bases. The CDR3 loop spans 14 amino acids. CDR3 protein: CASSVSGTGQPQHF. CDR3 sequence (DNA): TGTGCCAGCAGCGTATCAGGGACGGGTCAGCCCCAGCATTTT.

This clonotype showed up many times. The rearrangement uses TRBV7-9 and TRBJ2-6; no reliable D call. The CDR3 is 13 residues long. With 5 bases removed from V and 1 base from J, the gap between germline ends came to 3 bases. Germline CDR1 reads SEHNR; CDR2 reads FQNEAQ (reference sequence). Here the CDR3 reads CASSTSGANVLTF. The CDR3 coding sequence is TGTGCCAGCAGCACATCTGGGGCCAACGTCCTGACTTTC.

This clonotype was seen more than once but under ten times. This chain uses TRBV10-3 with TRBJ2-3, with no clear D. The CDR3 has 15 amino acids. V was cut by 1 base and J by 0 bases, with 8 bases left in between. Germline V gives CDR1 ENHRY, CDR2 SYGVKD. CDR3 sequence (DNA): TGTGCCATCAGTGAGTTAACGACTAGCACAGATACGCAGTATTTT. Translation: CAISELTTSTDTQYF.

The J gene is TRBJ1-2, the V gene TRBV11-2; D gene unclear. The CDR3 is 13 amino acids. Trimming removed 0 bases at V and 6 bases at J, with 8 bases between. The germline CDR1 and CDR2 sequences are SGHAT and FQNNGV. CDR3 sequence (DNA): TGTGCCAGCAGCTTAGATTCGAGGAATGGCTACACCTTC. Residues: CASSLDSRNGYTF.

The chain combines TRBV7-8 with TRBJ2-2, with D hard to call. Between the trimmed V and J ends, which lost 1 base and 5 bases, there was a span of 11 bases. Germline loops: CDR1 SGHVS, CDR2 FQNEAQ. The CDR3 consists of 15 residues. The CDR3 reads CASSLVVSRTGELFF. The DNA of the CDR3 is TGTGCCAGCAGCTTAGTGGTTAGCCGAACCGGGGAGCTGTTTTTT.

V usage is TRBV29-1 and J usage is TRBJ2-7, with D hard to call. The CDR3 has 12 residues. Between the trimmed V and J ends, which lost 4 bases and 3 bases, there was a span of 10 bases. The germline V gene has CDR1 SQVTM and CDR2 ANQGSEA. In DNA, the CDR3 is TGCAGCGTTGGTCGGCTTGGCTACGAGCAGTACTTC. Translated, it gives CSVGRLGYEQYF.

This clonotype came up a few times. This rearrangement joins TRBV6-1 to TRBJ2-5; TRBD2 matches at 8 bases. CDR3 length: 13 amino acids. Germline V CDR1 and CDR2: MNHNS, SASEGT. Unmatched junction bases numbered 6, after V lost 7 bases and J lost 5 bases. CDR3 sequence reads: CASTAGVYETQYF. Here the CDR3 DNA reads TGTGCCAGCACAGCGGGAGTTTATGAGACCCAGTACTTC.

In this sample, this clonotype turned up many times. This chain joins TRBV6-6 and TRBJ2-5; tentatively, D is TRBD1 or TRBD2 (7 bases each). Deletions cut 2 bases from V and 5 bases from J, with 15 bases between. The CDR3 contains 15 residues. Germline V CDR1 and CDR2: MNHNY, SVGAGI (reference sequence). DNA for the CDR3: TGTGCCAGCAGTTACATCCACAGGGGAGGGGAGACCCAGTACTTC. Protein sequence: CASSYIHRGGETQYF.

On this clonotype itself: This sequence may be a read error, since a much larger clone differs from it by one base. The gene calls are TRBV7-2 and TRBJ1-5; D is unresolved. Germline CDR1 SGHTA, CDR2 FQGNSA. The CDR3 is 17 amino acids. The CDR3 region has the DNA TGTGCCAGCAGCTTAAACGGGAGAGGCTATAGCATTCAGCCCCAGCATTTT. Amino acid sequence: CASSLNGRGYSIQPQHF.